These 17 T cell receptor beta chains were sequenced from one sample in a study of T cells after yellow fever vaccination. MiXCR, applied by TCRdb to the 5' RACE reads, yields one record per CDR3 protein. The sample consists of hundreds of thousands of distinct CDR3 sequences, about 5.2% of them appearing once. The specimen was CD4+ T cells sorted from PBMCs, collected on the day of the yellow fever booster vaccination. The source of these receptors is a man younger than 35 who received the YFV17D yellow fever vaccine.

This chain links TRBV12-3 or TRBV12-4 with TRBJ1-1; D perhaps matches TRBD1 (6 bases). V lost 6 bases and J 7 bases, leaving 18 bases between the germline ends. The CDR3 covers 14 residues. CDR3 residues: CASSPFGGAGEAFF. Written as DNA, the CDR3 is TGTGCCAGCAGCCCCTTTGGGGGGGCCGGTGAAGCTTTCTTT.

V gene TRBV20-1 combines with J gene TRBJ2-2, with 14 bases lining up with TRBD2. This CDR3 contains 15 residues. Germline V CDR1 and CDR2: DFQATT, SNEGSKA (reference sequence). V shed 6 bases and J 5 bases; nucleotides not matched to a gene: 5. CDR3 residues: CSATTSGGVTGELFF. The CDR3, as DNA: TGCAGTGCCACGACTAGCGGGGGGGTTACCGGGGAGCTGTTTTTT.

This clonotype was recorded many times. The chain combines TRBV5-1 with TRBJ2-6; D gene unclear. V lost 0 bases to trimming and J lost 1 base, with 8 bases between them. Per the germline V gene, CDR1 is SGHRS and CDR2 is YFSETQ. The CDR3 is 16 residues long. CDR3 amino acids: CASSLEAASGANVLTF. The DNA of the CDR3 is TGCGCCAGCAGCTTGGAGGCCGCGTCTGGGGCCAACGTCCTGACTTTC. Full variable domain (rest looked up from reference TRBV5-1 and TRBJ2-6): KAGVTQTPRYLIKTRGQQVTLSCSPISGHRSVSWYQQTPGQGLQFLFEYFSETQRNKGNFPGRFSGRQFSNSRSEMNVSTLELGDSALYLCASSLEAASGANVLTFGAGSRLTVL.

This clonotype was found a few times. The rearrangement uses TRBV28 and TRBJ1-1, with a weak D call TRBD1 (6 bases). Looked up from germline, CDR1 is MDHEN and CDR2 is SYDVKM. Deletions cut 6 bases from V and 3 bases from J, with 14 bases between. The CDR3 loop spans 14 amino acids. The CDR3 reads CASSMAQGYTEAFF. The CDR3 DNA follows: TGTGCCAGCAGCATGGCCCAGGGGTACACTGAAGCTTTCTTT.

This clonotype was counted a few times. The chain joins TRBV20-1 to TRBJ2-6; D is unresolved. The germline gives CDR1 DFQATT, CDR2 SNEGSKA (reference sequence). The CDR3 totals 21 residues. Trimming took 0 bases from V and 0 from J, leaving 24 bases between them. CDR3 sequence reads: CSARENPFFWGTDSGANVLTF. DNA for the CDR3: TGCAGTGCTAGAGAAAACCCGTTCTTCTGGGGAACGGACTCTGGGGCCAACGTCCTGACTTTC.

This clonotype was picked up many times. The rearrangement uses TRBV10-2 and TRBJ1-1; no clear D. Trimming removed 6 bases at V and 2 bases at J, with 16 bases between. CDR1 WSHSY and CDR2 SAAADI come from the germline V gene. This CDR3 has 15 residues. CDR3 protein: CASRSPVRYNTEAFF. In DNA form, the CDR3 reads TGCGCCAGCAGATCTCCCGTCCGGTACAACACTGAAGCTTTCTTT.

The rearrangement links TRBV2 to TRBJ2-3; 7 positions agree with TRBD1. The trim removed 2 bases at V and 12 bases at J, leaving 2 bases unmatched. CDR3 length: 11 amino acids. The germline V gene has CDR1 SNHLY and CDR2 FYNNEI. CDR3 sequence: CASSERQGQYF. The CDR3 DNA follows: TGTGCCAGCAGTGAACGACAGGGCCAGTATTTT.

This clonotype was counted many times. V usage is TRBV4-2 and J usage is TRBJ2-3, with D perhaps matching TRBD1 or TRBD2 (6 bases each). CDR3 size: 17 residues. CDR1 is LGHNA, CDR2 YNFKEQ, per germline. V lost 0 bases to trimming and J lost 2 bases, with 15 bases between them. For the CDR3, the DNA is TGTGCCAGCAGCCAAGATTTACGGGGGCGCCTCACAGATACGCAGTATTTT. This codes for CASSQDLRGRLTDTQYF.

This clonotype occurred a few times. The CDR3: CASSIEPDGRPQHF. CDR3 DNA sequence: TGTGCCAGTAGTATAGAACCGGACGGTCGGCCCCAGCATTTT. The rearrangement uses TRBV19 and TRBJ1-5; D unclear. There are 14 residues in the CDR3. Germline CDR1 is LNHDA and CDR2 is SQIVND (reference sequence). Trimming removed 0 bases at V and 9 bases at J, with 12 bases between.

The chain is built from TRBV4-1 and TRBJ1-4; D gene ambiguous. The germline gives CDR1 MGHRA, CDR2 YSYEKL. The V and J ends lost 2 bases and 8 bases respectively, with 6 bases between them. The CDR3 is 12 residues long. In DNA, the CDR3 is TGCGCCAGCAGCCAACAATGGGAAAAACTGTTTTTT. Translated: CASSQQWEKLFF.

In DNA, the CDR3 is TGTGCCAGCAGCTTAGAGGTGCGGGGGGGCGGCGATACGCAGTATTTT. It codes for CASSLEVRGGGDTQYF. The chain joins TRBV7-2 to TRBJ2-3; 9 positions agree with TRBD2. The germline gives CDR1 SGHTA, CDR2 FQGNSA. The CDR3 extends over 16 amino acids. The V segment lost 1 base and the J segment 6 bases; nucleotides outside the gene matches: 8. Full variable domain (missing parts from reference TRBV7-2 and TRBJ2-3): GAGVSQSPSNKVTEKGKDVELRCDPISGHTALYWYRQSLGQGLEFLIYFQGNSAPDKSGLPSDRFSAERTGGSVSTLTIQRTQQEDSAVYLCASSLEVRGGGDTQYFGPGTRLTVL.

The table lists this clonotype with a few counts. The gene calls are TRBV18 and TRBJ2-7; 10 bases fit TRBD2. The germline CDR1 and CDR2 sequences are KGHSH and LQKENI. The CDR3 contains 15 residues. Trimming took 3 bases from V and 2 from J; bases not matched to a gene: 4. CDR3 sequence (DNA): TGTGCCAGCTCACCGGTAGCGGGGGGCACCTACGAGCAGTACGTC. It yields the protein CASSPVAGGTYEQYV.

This clonotype was observed a few times. The gene calls are TRBV5-1 and TRBJ2-7; TRBD1 matches at 7 bases. Germline-derived CDR1 and CDR2 are SGHRS and YFSETQ. This CDR3 has 15 amino acids. With V trimmed by 2 bases and J by 4 bases, 9 bases remained unmatched. CDR3 sequence reads: CASSLGTATSYEQYV. CDR3 bases: TGCGCCAGCAGCTTAGGGACAGCCACATCTTACGAGCAGTACGTC.

This clonotype was recorded at least ten times. The chain carries TRBV6-1 and TRBJ2-7; 7 bases align to TRBD1. Losses at the gene ends were 4 bases for V and 3 bases for J; bases not matched to a gene: 6. Germline V gene sequence: CDR1 MNHNS, CDR2 SASEGT. The CDR3 consists of 14 residues. CDR3 DNA sequence: TGTGCCAGCAGTGCGACAGGGCTGGGCTACGAGCAGTACTTC. Its translation is CASSATGLGYEQYF.

For this clonotype: This may arise from a read error, as a much more abundant clone is one base away. The V and J genes are TRBV29-1 and TRBJ2-3; 9 bases agree with TRBD2. This CDR3 is 16 amino acids long. Trimming took 0 bases from V and 4 from J; bases not matched to a gene: 8. Germline lookup yields CDR1 SQVTM and CDR2 ANQGSEA. CDR3 in DNA: TGCAGCGTTGAAGAGGGCTTTGCGGGGGGGTCAGATACGCAGTATTTT. As protein: CSVEEGFAGGSDTQYF.

This clonotype has ten or more counts. The chain is built from TRBV9 and TRBJ2-3, with D possibly called TRBD1 or TRBD2 (5 bases each). Per the germline V gene, CDR1 is SGDLS and CDR2 is YYNGEE. Trimming cost V 1 base and J 6 bases, with 9 bases left between them. CDR3 length: 13 residues. The CDR3 reads CASSVSREDTQYF. CDR3 DNA sequence: TGTGCCAGCAGCGTAAGCAGGGAGGATACGCAGTATTTT. The variable domain in full, completed from reference TRBV9 and TRBJ2-3, reads DSGVTQTPKHLITATGQRVTLRCSPRSGDLSVYWYQQSLDQGLQFLIQYYNGEERAKGNILERFSAQQFPDLHSELNLSSLELGDSALYFCASSVSREDTQYFGPGTRLTVL.

This chain joins TRBV10-3 and TRBJ2-3; 12 bases are shared with TRBD2. CDR3 size: 15 residues. J lost 7 bases, V lost 2 bases, and 4 bases had no gene match. From germline, CDR1 is ENHRY and CDR2 SYGVKD. In DNA form, the CDR3 reads TGTGCCATCAGTGAGCCTAGCGGGGGGGCCAATACGCAGTATTTT. Translated: CAISEPSGGANTQYF.